Below, 28 T cell receptor beta chains from the same sample are listed, as sequenced in a study of T cells in Graves' hyperthyroidism and ophthalmopathy. Amplification of TCR beta CDR3 regions was performed using RNA transcripts as template. Carried out on the TCR CDR3, a first-round RT-PCR used the HTBI primer set. TCRdb recomputed calls from the multiplex PCR reads with MiXCR, one row per CDR3 protein. Counted here are roughly 700,000 distinct CDR3 sequences, over 35% occurring once; the ten biggest clones make up around a third. The material sequenced was blood. The source of these receptors is a woman aged 40 to 49 with Graves' hyperthyroidism.

The table lists this clonotype with many counts. The chain has TRBV2 and TRBJ1-2; D is ambiguous. The germline V gene encodes CDR1 SNHLY and CDR2 FYNNEI. CDR3 length equals 14 residues. Trimming removed 8 bases from V and 0 bases from J, with 13 bases in between. The CDR3 DNA reads TGTGCCAGCGTGGAGGTGGGGACTAACTATGGCTACACCTTC. It is translated as CASVEVGTNYGYTF.

This clonotype came up many times. The rearrangement uses TRBV6-6 and TRBJ2-7; 7 bases line up with TRBD1. V trimming: 5 bases; J trimming: 6 bases; junction bases outside the gene matches: 7. This CDR3 is 13 amino acids long. Germline V gene data show CDR1 as MNHNY and CDR2 as SVGAGI (reference sequence). The DNA of the CDR3 is TGTGCCAGCAGTCCCGCCGACAGGGTCGAGCAGTACTTC. This translates into CASSPADRVEQYF.

This chain uses TRBV6-1 with TRBJ1-5; D is unclear. The CDR3 loop spans 14 amino acids. CDR1 MNHNS and CDR2 SASEGT come from the germline V gene. Trimming took 6 bases from V and 13 from J, leaving 22 bases between them. The CDR3 spells CASRPMGDAADQHF. The DNA of the CDR3 is TGTGCCAGCAGACCTATGGGTGACGCGGCAGATCAGCATTTT.

This clonotype was counted a few times. The chain uses TRBV6-1 and TRBJ1-1; D ambiguous. V shed 8 bases and J shed 4 bases, with 14 bases lying between them. This CDR3 contains 13 residues. Germline-derived CDR1 and CDR2 are MNHNS and SASEGT. The CDR3 region has the DNA TGTGCCAGCCATATTGATCGGGGCACTGAAGCTTTCTTT. It translates to CASHIDRGTEAFF.

This clonotype was picked up a small number of times. The rearrangement links TRBV5-1 to TRBJ1-1, with D possibly being TRBD1 (5 bases). This CDR3 region has 13 residues. Between the trimmed V and J ends, which lost 0 bases and 10 bases, there was a span of 13 bases. Germline values: CDR1 SGHRS, CDR2 YFSETQ. The CDR3 protein is CASSLEGFGLAFF. For the CDR3, the DNA is TGCGCCAGCAGCTTGGAGGGGTTCGGGCTAGCTTTCTTT.

About this clonotype: It may be a read error: a sequence one base away is much more abundant. The chain combines TRBV7-9 with TRBJ2-7, with D possibly TRBD2 on 5 matching bases. The germline CDR1 and CDR2 sequences are SEHNR and FQNEAQ (reference sequence). The CDR3 is 13 residues long. The CDR3 reads CAGSTSGIYEQYF. CDR3 DNA sequence: TGTGCCGGCAGTACCAGCGGAATCTACGAGCAGTACTTC.

The table lists this clonotype with a few counts. The chain joins TRBV10-3 to TRBJ2-7; weak D call: TRBD1 (5 bases). Trimming shortened V by 10 bases and J by 4 bases, and 17 bases separated the two germline ends. Germline CDR1 is ENHRY and CDR2 is SYGVKD. This CDR3 spans 13 amino acids. CDR3 sequence (DNA): TGTGCCACCGGCGACAGTCATGATTACGAGCAGTACTTC. Translation gives CATGDSHDYEQYF.

Only a few counts were recorded for this clonotype. This chain links TRBV7-2 with TRBJ1-1, with 12 bases identical to TRBD1. The V and J ends lost 5 bases and 6 bases, in that order; junction bases with no gene match: 4. This CDR3 spans 14 amino acids. Germline lookup yields CDR1 SGHTA and CDR2 FQGNSA. The CDR3 is CASSPGQGASEAFF. The CDR3, as DNA: TGTGCCAGCAGCCCGGGACAGGGGGCGTCTGAAGCTTTCTTT.

This clonotype was recorded at least ten times. This sequence joins TRBV7-9 and TRBJ1-6, with 8 bases aligning to TRBD1. This CDR3 region has 15 residues. The junction had 6 bases not matched to a gene; V was cut back by 4 bases and J by 7 bases. The germline V gene encodes CDR1 SEHNR and CDR2 FQNEAQ (reference sequence). The CDR3 spells CASSSSRDRNSPLHF. For the CDR3, the DNA is TGTGCCAGCAGCTCGTCCCGGGACAGGAATTCACCCCTCCACTTT.

J is TRBJ2-5 and V is TRBV19, with a possible D match to TRBD2 (5 bases). The CDR3 consists of 15 residues. Germline assignment: CDR1 LNHDA and CDR2 SQIVND (reference sequence). Trimming took 8 bases from V and 0 from J, leaving 16 bases between them. CDR3 bases: TGTGCCAGTCGGTCATCAGTGGGAGACCAAGAGACCCAGTACTTC. This gives the protein CASRSSVGDQETQYF.

This clonotype was recorded a few times. The V call is TRBV18, the J call TRBJ2-5, with 7 bases that match TRBD1. Trimming took 0 bases from V and 4 from J; bases not matched to a gene: 2. This CDR3 has 14 amino acids. Germline V gene lookup returns CDR1 KGHSH and CDR2 LQKENI. CDR3 region: CASSPPAGGETQYF. In DNA form, the CDR3 reads TGTGCCAGCTCACCACCGGCAGGGGGAGAGACCCAGTACTTC.

A few counts support this clonotype. The rearrangement uses TRBV19 and TRBJ2-2; 10 bases fit TRBD1. V shed 10 bases and J 6 bases; nucleotides not matched to a gene: 8. Looked up from germline, CDR1 is LNHDA and CDR2 is SQIVND (reference sequence). This CDR3 comprises 14 residues. This CDR3 is CATPRQGASGELFF. In DNA form, the CDR3 reads TGTGCCACTCCAAGACAGGGGGCGTCCGGGGAGCTGTTTTTT.

This clonotype was picked up a small number of times. V usage is TRBV2 and J usage is TRBJ2-7; 8 bases map to TRBD2. CDR1 SNHLY and CDR2 FYNNEI come from the germline V gene. The CDR3 extends over 14 amino acids. The J segment lost 1 base and the V segment lost 7 bases, leaving 6 bases of the junction unmatched. This chain's CDR3 is CASTSGSISYEQYF. CDR3 bases: TGTGCCAGCACTAGCGGGTCTATTTCCTACGAGCAGTACTTC.

This clonotype has more than one count but fewer than ten. J is TRBJ1-1 and V is TRBV5-1; no firm D call. The CDR3 runs to 14 residues. Germline V lookup: CDR1 SGHRS, CDR2 YFSETQ. V gave up 4 bases and J gave up 0 bases, with 10 bases separating them. CDR3 loop: CASSQAGLNTEAFF. DNA of the CDR3: TGCGCCAGCAGCCAAGCGGGTCTGAACACTGAAGCTTTCTTT.

There are a few counts of this clonotype. The rearrangement joins TRBV11-2 to TRBJ1-4, with TRBD1 matching over 7 bases. The V gene's germline CDR1 is SGHAT and CDR2 FQNNGV. The CDR3 is 16 amino acids. With 5 bases clipped from V and 3 bases from J, the junction kept 9 bases outside the gene matches. CDR3 sequence reads: CASSQGGAPANEKLFF. The CDR3 DNA reads as TGTGCCAGCAGCCAGGGGGGAGCGCCGGCTAATGAAAAACTGTTTTTT.

This clonotype has only one observation. This clone may be a read error of a much larger clone one base away. The chain combines TRBV24-1 with TRBJ2-2; the match to TRBD2 covers 7 bases. The germline gives CDR1 KGHDR, CDR2 SFDVKD. CDR3 length: 14 amino acids. V gave up 1 base and J gave up 7 bases; unmatched junction bases: 2. CDR3 DNA sequence: TGTGCCACCAGTGATTTAGCGGGAATCGGGGAGCTGTTTTTT. Residues: CATSDLAGIGELFF.

V gene TRBV30 combines with J gene TRBJ1-2, with 7 bases lining up with TRBD1. J gave up 8 bases and V 2 bases, and 8 bases lay outside the gene matches. The CDR3 consists of 13 residues. Germline V gene sequence: CDR1 GTSNPN, CDR2 SVGIG (reference sequence). CDR3 bases: TGTGCCTGGAGTTCAACAGGGGTCTACGGCTACACCTTC. It is translated as CAWSSTGVYGYTF.

The genes are TRBV12-3 or TRBV12-4 and TRBJ2-2; TRBD1 aligns across 7 bases. The CDR3 runs 14 residues. The trim removed 6 bases at V and 6 bases at J, leaving 7 bases unmatched. CDR3 bases: TGTGCCAGCAGCTCGTACAGGGGTCCCGGGGAGCTGTTTTTT. This encodes CASSSYRGPGELFF.

This clonotype showed up many times. The rearrangement joins TRBV5-8 to TRBJ2-5, with D unresolved. The V end lost 5 bases, the J end lost 5 bases, and 13 bases lay between the germline ends. Per the germline V gene, CDR1 is SGHTS and CDR2 is YDEGEE. This CDR3 has 13 residues. This CDR3 reads CASSWADGETQYF. CDR3 nucleotide sequence: TGTGCCAGCAGTTGGGCCGACGGGGAGACCCAGTACTTC.

Concerning this clonotype itself: An end of the junction differs from the germline gene, which may be a read error. The rearrangement uses TRBV10-2 and TRBJ1-6; no firm D call. The CDR3 covers 18 residues. The germline V gene encodes CDR1 WSHSY and CDR2 SAAADI. This chain's CDR3 is CASSYSAIISSYNSPLHF. The CDR3 DNA sequence: TGTGCCAGCAGTTACTCGGCCATAATAAGCTCCTATAATTCACCCCTCCACTTT.

This clonotype was found many times. This rearrangement joins TRBV6-2 or TRBV6-3 to TRBJ1-2; D gene ambiguous. The germline V gene encodes CDR1 MNHEY and CDR2 SVGEGT. V gave up 7 bases and J gave up 8 bases, with 17 bases separating them. This CDR3 region has 13 residues. The CDR3 reads CASTSTSKGGYTF. CDR3 nucleotides: TGTGCCAGCACCTCTACCAGCAAGGGAGGCTACACCTTC.

This clonotype was picked up many times. The chain employs TRBV13 and TRBJ1-1; D is unclear. CDR3 length equals 13 residues. Trimming cost V 3 bases and J 6 bases, with 11 bases left between them. From germline, CDR1 is PRHDT and CDR2 FYEKMQ (reference sequence). The CDR3 DNA is TGTGCCAGCAGCTTTCCCCCCCGAGCTGAAGCTTTCTTT. It codes for CASSFPPRAEAFF.

Ten or more counts support this clonotype. The J gene is TRBJ2-7, the V gene TRBV6-2 or TRBV6-3; perhaps TRBD2 as D (6 bases). The CDR3 extends over 13 amino acids. The ends were cut back, 5 bases at V and 7 bases at J, with 15 bases in the middle. Germline CDR1 is MNHEY and CDR2 is SVGEGT. The CDR3 nucleotides read TGTGCCAGCAGTGCGGGGACGGCAGGGGAGCAGTACTTC. Amino acids: CASSAGTAGEQYF.

The chain combines TRBV2 with TRBJ1-3; 7 bases line up with TRBD1. The germline gives CDR1 SNHLY, CDR2 FYNNEI. V shed 6 bases, J shed 4 bases, and the junction held 12 bases outside the gene matches. The CDR3 sequence is 16 residues long. In DNA form, the CDR3 reads TGTGCCAGCAGCCAATTTGACAGGGCAGGAGGAAACACCATATATTTT. This encodes CASSQFDRAGGNTIYF.

The sample holds a few counts of this clonotype. The V gene is TRBV7-2, the J gene TRBJ1-3; TRBD1 matches at 8 bases. The CDR3 consists of 15 residues. The J segment lost 2 bases and the V segment lost 1 base, leaving 1 base of the junction unmatched. CDR1 SGHTA and CDR2 FQGNSA come from the germline V gene. The DNA of the CDR3 is TGTGCCAGCAGCTTAGGCAGGGGGCCTGGAAACACCATATATTTT. Encoded protein: CASSLGRGPGNTIYF. The entire variable domain, with the rest obtained from reference TRBV7-2 and TRBJ1-3, is as follows: GAGVSQSPSNKVTEKGKDVELRCDPISGHTALYWYRQSLGQGLEFLIYFQGNSAPDKSGLPSDRFSAERTGGSVSTLTIQRTQQEDSAVYLCASSLGRGPGNTIYFGEGSWLTVV.

This clonotype was counted at least ten times. The J gene is TRBJ1-4, the V gene TRBV10-3, with a tentative D call TRBD1 (5 bases). This CDR3 comprises 12 residues. Between the trimmed V and J ends, which lost 7 bases and 7 bases, there was a span of 10 bases. Germline CDR1 reads ENHRY; CDR2 reads SYGVKD. CDR3 amino acids: CAIMGGPEKLFF. The DNA of the CDR3 is TGTGCCATCATGGGGGGTCCTGAAAAACTGTTTTTT.

Notes on this clonotype: Possible read error: a much larger clone is one base away. V and J are TRBV7-9 and TRBJ2-7; tentatively, D is TRBD1 (5 bases). V gave up 5 bases and J gave up 9 bases, with 23 bases separating them. Germline lookup yields CDR1 SEHNR and CDR2 FQNEAQ (reference sequence). This CDR3 comprises 15 residues. The CDR3 region is CASSPRGAKSNGQYF. The CDR3 DNA sequence: TGTGCCAGCAGCCCGCGTGGGGCCAAATCCAACGGGCAGTACTTC.

In the case of this clonotype: This may come from a read error, since a much larger clone is one base off. The gene calls are TRBV4-2 and TRBJ1-2; TRBD1 agrees at 8 bases. The ends lost 4 bases at V and 8 bases at J; junction bases unmatched: 15. Germline loops: CDR1 LGHNA, CDR2 YNFKEQ. The CDR3 spans 16 residues. In DNA, the CDR3 is TGTGCCAGCAGCCCGACAAACGGACAGGGCGGTAGGGGCTACACCTTC. Residues: CASSPTNGQGGRGYTF.